This T cell receptor beta chain came from a study of lymphopenia after photon versus proton radiotherapy. Study-level results: After the lymphocyte nadir, photon-treated repertoires showed oligoclonal expansion, especially of CD8+ Temra cells.

With regard to this clone: Its antigen is unidentified.

Repertoires were generated with immunoSEQ multiplex PCR, while TCRdb's copy carries only in-frame clones and drops some. The table lists roughly 30,000 clones, about 87% of them singletons. J lost 10 bases, V lost 3 bases, and 12 bases had no gene match. This CDR3 has 16 residues. Germline V gene data show CDR1 as KGHSH and CDR2 as LQKENI. This receptor was identified in a woman aged 55 to 70 with cholangiocarcinoma. Some clones in this sample may be carry-over from other donors' samples. This sequence joins TRBV18 and TRBJ2-1; 10 bases match TRBD2. The source material was peripheral blood, sampled from a patient treated with proton-based radiotherapy. The DNA of the CDR3 is TGTGCCAGCTCACCCCCGAGCGGGAGGGCCCAGGTCGAGCAGTTCTTC. As protein: CASSPPSGRAQVEQFF.